What follows describes a single T cell receptor beta chain. This sample was included in a study of technical replicates of blood from a few donors. Libraries were prepared by immunoSEQ multiplex PCR; TCRdb keeps only in-frame clonotypes and omits some of them. Among 65,000 to 85,000 clones listed, roughly 98% were seen once. The CDR3 spans 14 residues. Trimming took 4 bases from V and 6 from J, leaving 17 bases between them. Germline V gene lookup returns CDR1 SGHNT and CDR2 YYREEE (reference sequence). The TCR originated in a human donor in good health. The gene calls are TRBV5-4 and TRBJ2-7; possibly TRBD2 for D (6 bases). Sequencing used T cells isolated from PBMCs. The CDR3 nucleotides are TGTGCCAGCAGCCCGACTAGAGGGATAAGCGAGCAGTACTTC. This translates into CASSPTRGISEQYF.